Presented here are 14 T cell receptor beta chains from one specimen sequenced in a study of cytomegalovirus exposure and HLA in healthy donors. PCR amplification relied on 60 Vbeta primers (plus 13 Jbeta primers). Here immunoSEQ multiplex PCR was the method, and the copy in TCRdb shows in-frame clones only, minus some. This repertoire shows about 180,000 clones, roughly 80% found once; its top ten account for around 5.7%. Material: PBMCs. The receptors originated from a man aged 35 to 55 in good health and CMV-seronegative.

CDR3 DNA sequence: TGCAGCGGCGGGTCAGATACGCAGTATTTT. Amino acid sequence: CSGGSDTQYF. The chain joins TRBV29-1 to TRBJ2-3; D possibly corresponds to TRBD2 (5 bases). The CDR3 runs to 10 residues. The ends were cut back, 7 bases at V and 4 bases at J, with 6 bases in the middle. Germline loops: CDR1 SQVTM, CDR2 ANQGSEA.

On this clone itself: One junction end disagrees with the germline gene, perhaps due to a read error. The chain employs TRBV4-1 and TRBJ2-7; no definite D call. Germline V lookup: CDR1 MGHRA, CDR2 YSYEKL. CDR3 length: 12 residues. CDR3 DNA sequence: TGCGCCAGCAGCCAAGATTCTCTCATGGTGGAGTTC. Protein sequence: CASSQDSLMVEF.

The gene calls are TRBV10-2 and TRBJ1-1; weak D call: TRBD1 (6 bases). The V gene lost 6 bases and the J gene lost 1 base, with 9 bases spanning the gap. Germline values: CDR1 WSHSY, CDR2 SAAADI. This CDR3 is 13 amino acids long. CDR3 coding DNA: TGCGCCAGCAGGGACAGCGGGAACACTGAAGCTTTCTTT. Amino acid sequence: CASRDSGNTEAFF.

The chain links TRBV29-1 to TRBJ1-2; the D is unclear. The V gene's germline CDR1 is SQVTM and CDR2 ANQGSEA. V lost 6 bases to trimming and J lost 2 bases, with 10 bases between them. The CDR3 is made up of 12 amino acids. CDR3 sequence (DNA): TGCAGCGTCGGCGACAAAAACTATGGCTACACCTTC. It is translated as CSVGDKNYGYTF.

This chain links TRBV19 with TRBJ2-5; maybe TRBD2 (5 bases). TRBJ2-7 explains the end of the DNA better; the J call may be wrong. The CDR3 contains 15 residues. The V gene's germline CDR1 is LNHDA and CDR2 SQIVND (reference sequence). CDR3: CASSIVPGTRDEQYF. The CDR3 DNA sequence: TGTGCCAGTAGTATAGTTCCGGGAACCCGAGACGAGCAGTACTTC.

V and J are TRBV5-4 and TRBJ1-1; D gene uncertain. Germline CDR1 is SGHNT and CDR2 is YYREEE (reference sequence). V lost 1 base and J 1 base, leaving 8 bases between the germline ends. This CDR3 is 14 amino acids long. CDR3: CASSLSQANTEAFF. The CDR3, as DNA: TGTGCCAGCAGCTTGTCCCAGGCGAACACTGAAGCTTTCTTT.

The CDR3 reads CASAMRPPRGAYEQYF. CDR3 in DNA: TGTGCTAGTGCAATGCGCCCCCCCAGGGGGGCTTACGAGCAGTACTTC. V is TRBV12-5 and J is TRBJ2-7; perhaps TRBD1 as D (7 bases). The V gene's germline CDR1 is LGHNT and CDR2 FRNRAP. Trimming took 7 bases from V and 4 from J, leaving 23 bases between them. CDR3 length: 16 residues.

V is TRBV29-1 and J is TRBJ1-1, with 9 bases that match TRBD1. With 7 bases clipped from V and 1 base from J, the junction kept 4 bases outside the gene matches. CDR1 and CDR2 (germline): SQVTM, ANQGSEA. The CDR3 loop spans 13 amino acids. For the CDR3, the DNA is TGCAGCGCCCGGACAGGGGCGAACACTGAAGCTTTCTTT. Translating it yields CSARTGANTEAFF.

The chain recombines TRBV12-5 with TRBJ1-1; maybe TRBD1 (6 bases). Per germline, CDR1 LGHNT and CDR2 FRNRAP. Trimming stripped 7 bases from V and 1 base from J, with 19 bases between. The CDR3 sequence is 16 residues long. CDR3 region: CASALGGGGGNTEAFF. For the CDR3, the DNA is TGTGCTAGTGCCCTGGGAGGGGGGGGTGGGAACACTGAAGCTTTCTTT. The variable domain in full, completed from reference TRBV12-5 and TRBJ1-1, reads DARVTQTPRHKVTEMGQEVTMRCQPILGHNTVFWYRQTMMQGLELLAYFRNRAPLDDSGMPKDRFSAEMPDATLATLKIQPSEPRDSAVYFCASALGGGGGNTEAFFGQGTRLTVV.

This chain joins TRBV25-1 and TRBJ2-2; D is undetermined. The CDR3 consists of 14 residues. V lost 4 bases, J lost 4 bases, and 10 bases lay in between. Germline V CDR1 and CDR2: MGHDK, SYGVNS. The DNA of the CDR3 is TGTGCCAGCAGTGGGGCAGGTCGCACCGGGGAGCTGTTTTTT. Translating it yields CASSGAGRTGELFF.

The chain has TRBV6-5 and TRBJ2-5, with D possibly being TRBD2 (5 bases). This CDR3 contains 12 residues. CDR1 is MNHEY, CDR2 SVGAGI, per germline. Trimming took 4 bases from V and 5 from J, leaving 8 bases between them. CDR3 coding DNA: TGTGCCAGCAGTTCCGGAGGCGAGACCCAGTACTTC. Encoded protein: CASSSGGETQYF.

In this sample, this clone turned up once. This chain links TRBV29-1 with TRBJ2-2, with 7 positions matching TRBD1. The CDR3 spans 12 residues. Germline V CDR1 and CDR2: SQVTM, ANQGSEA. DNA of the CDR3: TGCAGTACGACAGGGAGTTTCGGGGAGCTGTTTTTT. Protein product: CSTTGSFGELFF.

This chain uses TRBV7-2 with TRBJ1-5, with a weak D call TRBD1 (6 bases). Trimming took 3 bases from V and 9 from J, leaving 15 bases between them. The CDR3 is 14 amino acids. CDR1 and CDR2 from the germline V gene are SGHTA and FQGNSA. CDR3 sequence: CASSFGTGTRPQHF. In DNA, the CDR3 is TGTGCCAGCAGCTTCGGTACAGGGACGCGGCCCCAGCATTTT.

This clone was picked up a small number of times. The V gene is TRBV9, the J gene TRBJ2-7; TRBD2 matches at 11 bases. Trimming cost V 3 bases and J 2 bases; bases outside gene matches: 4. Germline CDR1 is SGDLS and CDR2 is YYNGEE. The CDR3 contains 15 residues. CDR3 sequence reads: CASSEGLAATYEQYF. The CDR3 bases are TGTGCCAGCAGCGAGGGACTAGCGGCGACCTACGAGCAGTACTTC.